These 26 T cell receptor beta chains were sequenced from one sample in a study of CD4 T cell repertoires in COVID-19. Assay used: immunoSEQ multiplex PCR; TCRdb lists only in-frame clones, some missing. Seen here are fewer than 100,000 clones, 83% observed once, and the top ten hold 0.45% to 0.7%. This material consisted of CD4+ T cells from peripheral blood, taken after recovery from COVID-19. The receptors were gathered from a human donor who had COVID-19.

This chain uses TRBV2 with TRBJ2-5; the match to TRBD1 covers 11 bases. The germline gives CDR1 SNHLY, CDR2 FYNNEI. V shed 6 bases, J shed 4 bases, and the junction held 1 base outside the gene matches. The CDR3 runs 13 residues. DNA for the CDR3: TGTGCCAGCAGGGGACAGGGGGGAGAGACCCAGTACTTC. Translating it yields CASRGQGGETQYF.

The V and J genes are TRBV2 and TRBJ2-1; D unclear. V was shortened by 7 bases and J by 8 bases, with 15 bases between the two germline ends. This CDR3 is built from 13 residues. Per germline, CDR1 SNHLY and CDR2 FYNNEI. CDR3 bases: TGTGCCAGCACCCAAAATGAGCAGTATGAGCAGTTCTTC. Its translation: CASTQNEQYEQFF.

The rearrangement joins TRBV5-4 to TRBJ2-5, with 8 bases that match TRBD2. The CDR3 spans 14 residues. Germline V gives CDR1 SGHNT, CDR2 YYREEE (reference sequence). The V segment lost 4 bases and the J segment 5 bases; nucleotides outside the gene matches: 7. The CDR3 is CASSGAGVQETQYF. In DNA form, the CDR3 reads TGTGCCAGCAGCGGAGCGGGAGTGCAGGAGACCCAGTACTTC.

V and J are TRBV6-5 and TRBJ1-2; no reliable D call. V lost 0 bases, J lost 7 bases, and 12 bases lay in between. This CDR3 is built from 14 residues. Germline lookup yields CDR1 MNHEY and CDR2 SVGAGI. For the CDR3, the DNA is TGTGCCAGCAGTTACTCCCCGGCGCGGGGTGGCTACACCTTC. As protein: CASSYSPARGGYTF.

The chain has TRBV14 and TRBJ1-3; D possibly corresponds to TRBD1 (6 bases). The CDR3 has 15 residues. Germline loops: CDR1 SGHDN, CDR2 FVKESK. The germline V and J ends were trimmed by 4 bases and 1 base, with 11 bases remaining between them. The CDR3 coding sequence is TGTGCCAGCAGCCCACAGGGTTTATCTGGAAACACCATATATTTT. Its translation is CASSPQGLSGNTIYF.

The gene calls are TRBV30 and TRBJ1-2; D call uncertain. This CDR3 region has 13 residues. Germline V gene lookup returns CDR1 GTSNPN and CDR2 SVGIG (reference sequence). Trimming pared 2 bases from V and 7 bases from J, leaving 14 bases between. CDR3 residues: CAWSPAGEIGYTF. The DNA for the CDR3 is TGTGCCTGGAGTCCCGCGGGAGAGATTGGCTACACCTTC.

The V and J genes are TRBV13 and TRBJ2-2; D remains ambiguous. The germline V and J ends were trimmed by 0 bases and 8 bases, with 4 bases remaining between them. The germline gives CDR1 PRHDT, CDR2 FYEKMQ (reference sequence). The CDR3 sequence is 12 residues long. The CDR3 spells CASSLGLGELFF. The CDR3 coding sequence is TGTGCCAGCAGCTTAGGATTGGGGGAGCTGTTTTTT.

The rearrangement links TRBV20-1 to TRBJ2-1; D possibly corresponds to TRBD2 (5 bases). The CDR3 loop spans 15 amino acids. Trimming left V 3 bases short and J 5 bases short, with 17 bases between. Germline V gene sequence: CDR1 DFQATT, CDR2 SNEGSKA (reference sequence). CDR3 DNA sequence: TGCAGTGCTAGTGAGACGGGAAAAGACCACAATGAGCAGTTCTTC. Protein product: CSASETGKDHNEQFF.

This rearrangement joins TRBV7-2 to TRBJ2-2; 7 bases are shared with TRBD1. Germline V CDR1 and CDR2: SGHTA, FQGNSA. V lost 3 bases, J lost 4 bases, and 2 bases stayed unmatched. This CDR3 contains 14 residues. The CDR3 region has the DNA TGTGCCAGCAGCTTGGGACAGTCCACCGGGGAGCTGTTTTTT. It yields the protein CASSLGQSTGELFF.

This chain joins TRBV11-3 and TRBJ1-1, with D unclear. From germline, CDR1 is SGHNT and CDR2 YENEEA. Trimming removed 6 bases at V and 4 bases at J, with 12 bases between. The CDR3 is 13 residues long. CDR3 bases: TGTGCCAGCAGACGGGGTGATTCCACTGAAGCTTTCTTT. Protein sequence: CASRRGDSTEAFF.

This sequence joins TRBV11-2 and TRBJ1-2; no clear D gene. V lost 0 bases, J lost 0 bases, and 8 bases lay in between. The CDR3 extends over 15 amino acids. In germline, CDR1 is SGHAT, CDR2 FQNNGV. This chain's CDR3 is CASSLDRSPNYGYTF. For the CDR3, the DNA is TGTGCCAGCAGCTTAGATCGTTCACCTAACTATGGCTACACCTTC.

The gene calls are TRBV3-1 (or the pseudogene TRBV3-2) and TRBJ2-7; no definite D call. Germline V gives CDR1 LGHDT, CDR2 YNNKEL (reference sequence). The CDR3 is made up of 12 amino acids. Trimming took 0 bases from V and 4 from J, leaving 4 bases between them. The CDR3 region has the DNA TGTGCCAGCAGCCAAGATAAGTACGAGCAGTACTTC. Protein sequence: CASSQDKYEQYF.

The rearrangement joins TRBV28 to TRBJ2-3; the D gene is possibly TRBD2 (6 bases). The CDR3 is 15 amino acids. V was shortened by 10 bases and J by 1 base, with 18 bases between the two germline ends. CDR1 is MDHEN and CDR2 is SYDVKM in the germline V gene. CDR3 bases: TGTGCCATCTCCCCGATGGGACTGGGCACAGATACGCAGTATTTT. This encodes CAISPMGLGTDTQYF.

This chain joins TRBV15 and TRBJ1-1; no clear D gene. Germline V gene sequence: CDR1 LNHNV, CDR2 YYDKDF (reference sequence). This CDR3 region has 13 residues. V was clipped by 2 bases and J by 0 bases, with 4 bases between them. The CDR3: CATSRIMNTEAFF. The CDR3 coding sequence is TGTGCCACCAGCAGAATAATGAACACTGAAGCTTTCTTT.

The chain combines TRBV5-5 with TRBJ1-2; 9 bases map to TRBD1. Germline lookup yields CDR1 SGHKS and CDR2 YYEKEE (reference sequence). Trimming took 3 bases from V and 6 from J; bases not matched to a gene: 6. CDR3 length: 14 amino acids. CDR3 residues: CASSSDRGFHGYTF. The CDR3 DNA sequence: TGTGCCAGCAGCTCGGACAGGGGATTTCATGGCTACACCTTC.

V usage is TRBV19 and J usage is TRBJ2-7, with TRBD1 matching 7 bases. Germline V lookup: CDR1 LNHDA, CDR2 SQIVND (reference sequence). The CDR3 consists of 15 residues. Trimming cost V 4 bases and J 0 bases; bases outside gene matches: 6. CDR3 residues: CASSTGTANSYEQYF. CDR3 bases: TGTGCCAGTAGTACCGGGACAGCCAACTCCTACGAGCAGTACTTC.

This clone was counted only a few times. J is TRBJ1-2 and V is TRBV28; TRBD1 agrees at 7 bases. V shed 5 bases, J shed 4 bases, and the junction held 10 bases outside the gene matches. CDR1 is MDHEN, CDR2 SYDVKM, per germline. This CDR3 is 15 amino acids long. The CDR3 protein is CASSPTGTGGYGYTF. In DNA form, the CDR3 reads TGTGCCAGCAGTCCGACAGGGACCGGAGGCTATGGCTACACCTTC.

This sequence joins TRBV6-5 and TRBJ1-5, with D unresolved. V was cut by 7 bases and J by 0 bases, with 10 bases left in between. CDR1 MNHEY and CDR2 SVGAGI come from the germline V gene. The CDR3 sequence is 14 residues long. This CDR3 is CASTTTYSNQPQHF. As DNA, the CDR3 is TGTGCCAGCACCACAACCTATAGCAATCAGCCCCAGCATTTT.

The J gene is TRBJ1-3, the V gene TRBV19; TRBD1 is a possible D gene (5 bases). The CDR3 extends over 14 amino acids. Germline V gene data show CDR1 as LNHDA and CDR2 as SQIVND (reference sequence). V was cut by 5 bases and J by 0 bases, with 8 bases left in between. The CDR3 region is CASSVQVSGNTIYF. DNA for the CDR3: TGTGCCAGTAGTGTACAGGTCTCTGGAAACACCATATATTTT.

The genes are TRBV7-8 and TRBJ2-7; 10 nucleotides agree with TRBD2. The CDR3 runs 16 residues. Trimming removed 0 bases from V and 3 bases from J; junction bases left unmatched: 5. Germline V gene sequence: CDR1 SGHVS, CDR2 FQNEAQ. CDR3 residues: CASSLAPSGSVYEQYF. CDR3 sequence (DNA): TGTGCCAGCAGCTTAGCTCCTAGCGGGAGCGTCTACGAGCAGTACTTC.

The V gene is TRBV6-1, the J gene TRBJ1-5; D perhaps matches TRBD1 (5 bases). This CDR3 comprises 15 residues. In germline, CDR1 is MNHNS, CDR2 SASEGT. V gave up 2 bases and J gave up 3 bases, with 11 bases separating them. In DNA form, the CDR3 reads TGTGCCAGCAGTGAATTGGGACCCTCCAATCAGCCCCAGCATTTT. Translating it yields CASSELGPSNQPQHF.

This clone occurred many times. The rearrangement joins TRBV11-2 to TRBJ2-7; no clear D. The CDR3 extends over 13 amino acids. The germline V gene has CDR1 SGHAT and CDR2 FQNNGV. Trimming left V 1 base short and J 6 bases short, with 10 bases between. CDR3: CASSLVAVSEQYF. The DNA for the CDR3 is TGTGCCAGCAGCTTAGTGGCCGTTAGCGAGCAGTACTTC.

Only one count was recorded for this clone. V and J are TRBV19 and TRBJ1-2; D gene uncertain. V was pared by 3 bases and J by 5 bases, with 10 bases between. The CDR3 covers 13 residues. CDR1 and CDR2 (germline): LNHDA, SQIVND (reference sequence). CDR3 DNA sequence: TGTGCCAGTAGTATTGAAGGATCGTATGGCTACACCTTC. This codes for CASSIEGSYGYTF. Drawing the rest from reference TRBV19 and TRBJ1-2, the complete variable domain is DGGITQSPKYLFRKEGQNVTLSCEQNLNHDAMYWYRQDPGQGLRLIYYSQIVNDFQKGDIAEGYSVSREKKESFPLTVTSAQKNPTAFYLCASSIEGSYGYTFGSGTRLTVV.

This clone was picked up one time. The chain uses TRBV19 and TRBJ1-2, with 8 nucleotides matching TRBD1. Germline loops: CDR1 LNHDA, CDR2 SQIVND (reference sequence). The junction had 6 bases not matched to a gene; V was cut back by 6 bases and J by 0 bases. The CDR3 consists of 15 residues. The CDR3 spells CASSRGQITNYGYTF. The CDR3 DNA follows: TGTGCCAGTAGCAGGGGGCAGATTACTAACTATGGCTACACCTTC.

The chain employs TRBV28 and TRBJ2-7; TRBD1 aligns across 9 bases. The germline gives CDR1 MDHEN, CDR2 SYDVKM. V was pared by 5 bases and J by 5 bases, with 4 bases of the junction left unmatched. The length of the CDR3 is 13 residues. The CDR3 loop is CASSPGTGNEQYF. In DNA form, the CDR3 reads TGTGCCAGCAGTCCCGGGACAGGGAACGAGCAGTACTTC.

Regarding this clone: Additional DNA sequences in this sample encode the identical CDR3. V usage is TRBV6-5 and J usage is TRBJ1-1; D might be TRBD1 (6 bases). V lost 8 bases and J 5 bases, leaving 15 bases between the germline ends. Germline CDR1 is MNHEY and CDR2 is SVGAGI. The CDR3 extends over 13 amino acids. The CDR3 nucleotides are TGTGCCAGCTCTAGGGGGGTGGGGACTGAAGCTTTCTTT. The encoded protein is CASSRGVGTEAFF.